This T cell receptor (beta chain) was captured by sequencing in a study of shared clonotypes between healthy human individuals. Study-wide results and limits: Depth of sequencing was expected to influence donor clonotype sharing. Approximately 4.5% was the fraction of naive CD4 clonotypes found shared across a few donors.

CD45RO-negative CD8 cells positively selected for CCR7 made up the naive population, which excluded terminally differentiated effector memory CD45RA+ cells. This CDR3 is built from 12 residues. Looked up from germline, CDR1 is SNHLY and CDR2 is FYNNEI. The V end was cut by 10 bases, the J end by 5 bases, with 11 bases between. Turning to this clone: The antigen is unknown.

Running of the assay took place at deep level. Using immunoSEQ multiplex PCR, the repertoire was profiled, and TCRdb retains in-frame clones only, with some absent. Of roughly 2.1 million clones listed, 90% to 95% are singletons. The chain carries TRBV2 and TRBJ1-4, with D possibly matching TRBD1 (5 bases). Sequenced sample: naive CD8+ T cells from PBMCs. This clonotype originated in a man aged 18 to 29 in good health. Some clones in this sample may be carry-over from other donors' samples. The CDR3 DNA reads TGTGCCACGGGGGGGTGGAATGAAAAACTGTTTTTT. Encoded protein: CATGGWNEKLFF.